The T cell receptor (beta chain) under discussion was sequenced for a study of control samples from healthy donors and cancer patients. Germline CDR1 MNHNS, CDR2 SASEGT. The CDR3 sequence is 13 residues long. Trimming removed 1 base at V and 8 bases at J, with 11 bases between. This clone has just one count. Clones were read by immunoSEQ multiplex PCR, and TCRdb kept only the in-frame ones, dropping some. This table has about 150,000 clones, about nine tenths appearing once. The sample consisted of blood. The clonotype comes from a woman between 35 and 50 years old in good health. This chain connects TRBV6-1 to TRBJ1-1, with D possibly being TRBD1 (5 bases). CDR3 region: CASSEVRGGEAFF. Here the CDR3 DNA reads TGTGCCAGCAGTGAAGTAAGGGGAGGAGAAGCTTTCTTT.